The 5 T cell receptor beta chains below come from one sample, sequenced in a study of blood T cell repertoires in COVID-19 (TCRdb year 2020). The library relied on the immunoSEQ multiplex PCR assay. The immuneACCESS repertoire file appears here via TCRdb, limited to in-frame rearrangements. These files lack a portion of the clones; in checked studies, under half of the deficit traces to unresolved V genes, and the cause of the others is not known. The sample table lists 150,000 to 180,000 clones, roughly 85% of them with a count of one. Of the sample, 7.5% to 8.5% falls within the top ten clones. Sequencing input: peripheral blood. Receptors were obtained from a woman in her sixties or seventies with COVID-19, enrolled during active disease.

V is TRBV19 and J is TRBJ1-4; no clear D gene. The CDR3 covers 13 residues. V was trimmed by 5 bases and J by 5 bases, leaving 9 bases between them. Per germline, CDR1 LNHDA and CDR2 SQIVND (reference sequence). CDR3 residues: CASSDRRNEKLFF. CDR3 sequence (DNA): TGTGCCAGTAGTGATCGCAGAAATGAAAAACTGTTTTTT. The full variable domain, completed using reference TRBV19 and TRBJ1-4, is DGGITQSPKYLFRKEGQNVTLSCEQNLNHDAMYWYRQDPGQGLRLIYYSQIVNDFQKGDIAEGYSVSREKKESFPLTVTSAQKNPTAFYLCASSDRRNEKLFFGSGTQLSVL.

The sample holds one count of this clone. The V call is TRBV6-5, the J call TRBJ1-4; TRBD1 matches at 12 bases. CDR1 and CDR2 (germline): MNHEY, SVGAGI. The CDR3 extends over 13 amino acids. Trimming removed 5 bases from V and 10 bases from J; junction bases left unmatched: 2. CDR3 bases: TGTGCCAGCAGTAAGGGACAGGGGGCAAAACTGTTTTTT. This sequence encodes CASSKGQGAKLFF.

DNA for the CDR3: TGTGCCACCAGTGATTCGGACAGTCCTTATGGCTACACCTTC. Translation gives CATSDSDSPYGYTF. The chain employs TRBV24-1 and TRBJ1-2; tentatively, D is TRBD1 (6 bases). The CDR3 is made up of 14 amino acids. Germline V lookup: CDR1 KGHDR, CDR2 SFDVKD. V dropped 2 bases and J dropped 5 bases, with 11 bases sitting between them.

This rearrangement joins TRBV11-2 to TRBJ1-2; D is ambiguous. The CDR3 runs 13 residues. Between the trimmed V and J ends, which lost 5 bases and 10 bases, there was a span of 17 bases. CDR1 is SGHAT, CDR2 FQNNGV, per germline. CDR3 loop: CASSLTTGTDYTF. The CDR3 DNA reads TGTGCCAGCAGCCTCACTACGGGTACCGACTACACCTTC.

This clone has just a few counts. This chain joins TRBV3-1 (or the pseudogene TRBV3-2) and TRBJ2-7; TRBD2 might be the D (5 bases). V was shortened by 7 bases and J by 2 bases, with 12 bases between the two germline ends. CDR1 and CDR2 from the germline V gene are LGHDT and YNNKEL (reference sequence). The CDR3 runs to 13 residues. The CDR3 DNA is TGTGCCAGCACGAGGAGCGGTGCCTACGAGCAGTACTTC. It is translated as CASTRSGAYEQYF.